This record looks at one TCR beta chain sequence and its context. The record originates from a study of blood T cell repertoires in COVID-19. About the study: COVID-19 samples collected from the United States, Italy and Spain covered acute and convalescent phases.

Participants spanned ages about 18 to 100 years and resided in 20 to 25 US areas. Using immunoSEQ multiplex PCR, the repertoire was profiled, and TCRdb retains in-frame clones only, with some absent. The table has approximately 210,000 clones, around 81% seen once. The specimen was PBMCs or T cells enriched from blood (not recorded which). This TCR was sampled from a woman in her fifties or sixties with acute COVID-19.

CDR3 sequence reads: CASSRGSTWEQYF. In nucleotides, the CDR3 is TGTGCCAGCTCCCGAGGGAGCACTTGGGAGCAGTACTTC. The V call is TRBV18, the J call TRBJ2-7; a weak D match, TRBD2 (5 bases). Trimming pared 6 bases from V and 7 bases from J, leaving 16 bases between. This CDR3 has 13 residues. CDR1 is KGHSH, CDR2 LQKENI, per germline.